This T cell receptor beta chain was documented in a study of tumor and adjacent non-tumor tissue in lung cancer. Study in general: The cohort had around twelve adenocarcinoma, a couple of squamous cell and 1 small cell patients. General study points: Shorter survival was associated with higher TCR diversity in tumors. Tumor repertoires had a smaller top 100 clone share than normal lung.

The template was RNA from unsorted bulk tissue. As to this clonotype: Its target is unknown.

The CDR3 sequence is 15 residues long. CDR1 and CDR2 (germline): DFQATT, SNEGSKA (reference sequence). TCRbeta libraries were built with three rounds of nested PCR, modified from ARM-PCR. TCRdb redid the calling of the multiplex PCR reads with MiXCR, one entry per CDR3 protein. The sample has 120,000 to 150,000 distinct CDR3 sequences, around two thirds seen once; the top ten hold 15% to 20%. Sequenced input: lung tumor tissue. V gene TRBV20-1 combines with J gene TRBJ2-2; TRBD2 matches 9 bases. The TCR comes from a man in his 60s with small cell lung cancer. The chain's CDR3 is CCDRLAGANTGELFF. In nucleotides, the CDR3 is TGCTGTGATCGATTAGCGGGGGCGAACACCGGGGAGCTGTTTTTT.